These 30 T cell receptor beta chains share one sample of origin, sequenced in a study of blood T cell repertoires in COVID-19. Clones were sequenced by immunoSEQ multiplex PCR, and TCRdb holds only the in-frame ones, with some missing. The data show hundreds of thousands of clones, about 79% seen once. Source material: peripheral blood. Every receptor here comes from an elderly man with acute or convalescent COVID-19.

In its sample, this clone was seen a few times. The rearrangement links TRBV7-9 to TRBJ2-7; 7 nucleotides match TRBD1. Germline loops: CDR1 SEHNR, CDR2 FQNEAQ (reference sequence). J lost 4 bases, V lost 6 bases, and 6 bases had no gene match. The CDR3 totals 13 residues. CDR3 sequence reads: CASSDTGVYEQYF. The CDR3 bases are TGTGCCAGCAGTGACACAGGGGTATACGAGCAGTACTTC. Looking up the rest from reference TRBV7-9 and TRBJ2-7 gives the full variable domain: DTGVSQNPRHKITKRGQNVTFRCDPISEHNRLYWYRQTLGQGPEFLTYFQNEAQLEKSRLLSDRFSAERPKGSFSTLEIQRTEQGDSAMYLCASSDTGVYEQYFGPGTRLTVT.

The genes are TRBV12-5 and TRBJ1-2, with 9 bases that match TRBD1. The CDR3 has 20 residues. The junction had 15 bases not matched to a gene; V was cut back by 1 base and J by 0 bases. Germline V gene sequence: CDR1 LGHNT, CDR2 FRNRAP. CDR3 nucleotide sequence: TGTGCTAGTGGTTTGGCACCCATTGAGGGACAGGGAAAGGCTAACTATGGCTACACCTTC. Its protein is CASGLAPIEGQGKANYGYTF.

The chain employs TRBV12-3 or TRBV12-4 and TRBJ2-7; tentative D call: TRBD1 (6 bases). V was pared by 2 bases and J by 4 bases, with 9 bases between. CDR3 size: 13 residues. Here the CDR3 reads CASSLRGSYEQYF. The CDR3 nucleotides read TGTGCCAGCAGTTTAAGGGGGTCTTACGAGCAGTACTTC.

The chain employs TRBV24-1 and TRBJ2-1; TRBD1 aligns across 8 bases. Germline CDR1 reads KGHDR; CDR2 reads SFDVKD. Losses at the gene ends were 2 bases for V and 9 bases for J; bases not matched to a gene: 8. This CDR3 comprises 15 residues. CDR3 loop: CATSDSGQGGIEQFF. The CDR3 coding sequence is TGTGCCACCAGTGATTCCGGACAGGGTGGCATTGAGCAGTTCTTC.

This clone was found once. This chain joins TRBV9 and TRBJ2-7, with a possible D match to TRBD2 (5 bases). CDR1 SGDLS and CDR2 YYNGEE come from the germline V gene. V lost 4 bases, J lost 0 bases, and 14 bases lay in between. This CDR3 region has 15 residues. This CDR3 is CASSSQPSGSYEQYF. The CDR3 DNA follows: TGTGCCAGCAGCTCCCAGCCCAGCGGCTCCTACGAGCAGTACTTC. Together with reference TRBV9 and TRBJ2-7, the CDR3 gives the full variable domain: DSGVTQTPKHLITATGQRVTLRCSPRSGDLSVYWYQQSLDQGLQFLIQYYNGEERAKGNILERFSAQQFPDLHSELNLSSLELGDSALYFCASSSQPSGSYEQYFGPGTRLTVT.

This CDR3 is CASSSDNQPQHF. CDR3 DNA sequence: TGTGCCAGCAGCTCAGATAATCAGCCCCAGCATTTT. The V and J genes are TRBV7-9 and TRBJ1-5; no clear D. In germline, CDR1 is SEHNR, CDR2 FQNEAQ (reference sequence). The length of the CDR3 is 12 residues. Trimming stripped 4 bases from V and 4 bases from J, with 5 bases between.

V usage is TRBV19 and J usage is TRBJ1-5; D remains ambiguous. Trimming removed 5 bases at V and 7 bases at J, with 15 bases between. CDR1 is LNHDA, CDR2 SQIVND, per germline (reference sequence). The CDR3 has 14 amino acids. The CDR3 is CASSLEGLRQPQHF. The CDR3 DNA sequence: TGTGCCAGTAGTTTGGAGGGTTTGAGACAGCCCCAGCATTTT.

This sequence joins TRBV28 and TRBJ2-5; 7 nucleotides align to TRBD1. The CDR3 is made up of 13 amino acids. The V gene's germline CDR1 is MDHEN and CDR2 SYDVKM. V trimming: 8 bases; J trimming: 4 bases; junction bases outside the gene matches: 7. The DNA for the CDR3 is TGTGCCAGCGGCGACAGGGTGCCAGAGACCCAGTACTTC. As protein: CASGDRVPETQYF.

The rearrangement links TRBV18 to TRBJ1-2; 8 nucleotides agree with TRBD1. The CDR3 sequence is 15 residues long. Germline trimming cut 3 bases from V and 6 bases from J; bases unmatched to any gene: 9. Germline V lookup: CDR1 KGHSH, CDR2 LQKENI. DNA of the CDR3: TGTGCCAGCTCACCTGGCTCAGGGGGCAGAAATGGCTACACCTTC. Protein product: CASSPGSGGRNGYTF.

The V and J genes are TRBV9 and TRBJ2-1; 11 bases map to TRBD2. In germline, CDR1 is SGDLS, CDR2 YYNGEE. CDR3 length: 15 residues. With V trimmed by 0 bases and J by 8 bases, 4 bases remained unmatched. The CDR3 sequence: CASSVELAGADEQFF. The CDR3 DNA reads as TGTGCCAGCAGCGTAGAACTAGCGGGAGCCGATGAGCAGTTCTTC.

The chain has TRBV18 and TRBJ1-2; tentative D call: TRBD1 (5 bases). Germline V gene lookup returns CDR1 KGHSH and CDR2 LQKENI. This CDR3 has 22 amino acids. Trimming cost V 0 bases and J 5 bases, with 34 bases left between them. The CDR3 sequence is CASSPPPPSWFGAGYLTYGYTF. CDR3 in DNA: TGTGCCAGCTCACCACCGCCTCCCTCGTGGTTTGGAGCAGGGTATCTTACTTATGGCTACACCTTC.

The CDR3 bases are TGTGCCAGCAGCTTTCCGGGACAGGGCTATAATTCACCCCTCCACTTT. Translation gives CASSFPGQGYNSPLHF. The V and J genes are TRBV5-6 and TRBJ1-6, with 9 bases that match TRBD1. J lost 3 bases, V lost 2 bases, and 3 bases had no gene match. CDR3 length: 16 residues. Germline V gene sequence: CDR1 SGHDT, CDR2 YYEEEE.

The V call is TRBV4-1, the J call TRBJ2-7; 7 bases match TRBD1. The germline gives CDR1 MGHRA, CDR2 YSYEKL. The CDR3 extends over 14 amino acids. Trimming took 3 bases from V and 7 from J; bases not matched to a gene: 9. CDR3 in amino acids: CASSHPDRKQEQYF. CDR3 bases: TGCGCCAGCAGCCACCCGGACAGGAAGCAAGAGCAGTACTTC.

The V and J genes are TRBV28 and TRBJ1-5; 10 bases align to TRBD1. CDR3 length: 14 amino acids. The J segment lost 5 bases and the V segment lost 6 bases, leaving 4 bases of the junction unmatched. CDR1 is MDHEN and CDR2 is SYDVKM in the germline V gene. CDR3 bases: TGTGCCAGCAGGGGACAGGGGAGCCATCAGCCCCAGCATTTT. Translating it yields CASRGQGSHQPQHF.

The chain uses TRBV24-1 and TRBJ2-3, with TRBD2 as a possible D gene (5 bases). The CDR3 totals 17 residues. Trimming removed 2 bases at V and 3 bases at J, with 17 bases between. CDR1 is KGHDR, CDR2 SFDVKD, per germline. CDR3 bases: TGTGCCACCAGTGATTCCCGGAAAAGTGGCGGGACAGATACGCAGTATTTT. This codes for CATSDSRKSGGTDTQYF.

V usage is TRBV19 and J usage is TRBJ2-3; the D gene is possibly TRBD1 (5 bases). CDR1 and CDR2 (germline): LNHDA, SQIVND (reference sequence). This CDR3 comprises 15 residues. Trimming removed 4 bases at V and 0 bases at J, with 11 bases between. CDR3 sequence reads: CASSTTDSSTDTQYF. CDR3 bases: TGTGCCAGTAGTACGACAGATTCTAGCACAGATACGCAGTATTTT.

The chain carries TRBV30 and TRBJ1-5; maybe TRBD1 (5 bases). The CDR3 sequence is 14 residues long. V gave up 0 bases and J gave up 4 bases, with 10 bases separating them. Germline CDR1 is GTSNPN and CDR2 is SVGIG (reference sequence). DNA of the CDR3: TGTGCCTGGAGTGTATTGGGGGGGAATCAGCCCCAGCATTTT. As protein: CAWSVLGGNQPQHF.

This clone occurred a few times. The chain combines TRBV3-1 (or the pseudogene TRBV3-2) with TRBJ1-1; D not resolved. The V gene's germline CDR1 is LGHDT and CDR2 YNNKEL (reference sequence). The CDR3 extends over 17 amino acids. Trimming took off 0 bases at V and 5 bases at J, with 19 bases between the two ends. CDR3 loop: CASSQDPRASRSTEAFF. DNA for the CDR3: TGTGCCAGCAGCCAAGATCCGAGAGCCTCAAGGAGTACTGAAGCTTTCTTT.

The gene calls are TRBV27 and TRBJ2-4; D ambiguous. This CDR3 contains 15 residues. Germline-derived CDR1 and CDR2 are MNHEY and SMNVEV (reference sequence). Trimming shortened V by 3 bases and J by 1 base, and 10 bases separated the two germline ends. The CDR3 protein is CASSLFPVAKNIQYF. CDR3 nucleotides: TGTGCCAGCAGTTTGTTCCCGGTGGCCAAAAACATTCAGTACTTC.

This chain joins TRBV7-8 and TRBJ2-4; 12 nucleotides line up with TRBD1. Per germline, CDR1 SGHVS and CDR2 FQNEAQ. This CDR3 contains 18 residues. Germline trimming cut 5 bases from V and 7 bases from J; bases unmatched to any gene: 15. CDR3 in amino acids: CASSDGYRDRGRGNIQYF. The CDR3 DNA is TGTGCCAGCAGCGATGGGTACCGGGACAGGGGGCGGGGTAACATTCAGTACTTC. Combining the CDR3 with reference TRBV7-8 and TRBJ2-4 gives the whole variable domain GAGVSQSPRYKVAKRGQDVALRCDPISGHVSLFWYQQALGQGPEFLTYFQNEAQLDKSGLPSDRFFAERPEGSVSTLKIQRTQQEDSAVYLCASSDGYRDRGRGNIQYFGAGTRLSVL.

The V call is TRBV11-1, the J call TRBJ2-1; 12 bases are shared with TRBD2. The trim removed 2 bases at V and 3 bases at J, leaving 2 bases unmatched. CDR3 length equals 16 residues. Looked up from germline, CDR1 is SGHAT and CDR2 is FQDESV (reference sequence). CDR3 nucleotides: TGTGCCAGCAGCTTAAGGGGACTAGCGGGCTACAATGAGCAGTTCTTC. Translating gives CASSLRGLAGYNEQFF. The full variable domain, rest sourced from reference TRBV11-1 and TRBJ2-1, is EAEVAQSPRYKITEKSQAVAFWCDPISGHATLYWYRQILGQGPELLVQFQDESVVDDSQLPKDRFSAERLKGVDSTLKIQPAELGDSAMYLCASSLRGLAGYNEQFFGPGTRLTVL.

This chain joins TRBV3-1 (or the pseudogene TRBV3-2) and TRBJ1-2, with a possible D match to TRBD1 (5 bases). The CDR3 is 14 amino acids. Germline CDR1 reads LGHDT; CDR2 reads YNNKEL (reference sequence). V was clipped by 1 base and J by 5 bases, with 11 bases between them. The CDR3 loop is CASSQGRGQYGYTF. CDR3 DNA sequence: TGTGCCAGCAGCCAAGGGAGAGGACAATATGGCTACACCTTC.

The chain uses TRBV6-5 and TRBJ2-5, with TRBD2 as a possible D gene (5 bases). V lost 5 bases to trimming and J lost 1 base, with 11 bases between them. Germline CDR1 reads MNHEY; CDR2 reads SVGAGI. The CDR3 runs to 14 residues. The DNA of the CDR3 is TGTGCCAGCAGTCTCAAGCGGACCCAAGAGACCCAGTACTTC. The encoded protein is CASSLKRTQETQYF.

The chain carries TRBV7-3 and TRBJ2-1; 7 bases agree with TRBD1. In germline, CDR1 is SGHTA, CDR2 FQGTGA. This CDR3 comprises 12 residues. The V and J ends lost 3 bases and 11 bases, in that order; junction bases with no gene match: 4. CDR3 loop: CASSFLGQQQFF. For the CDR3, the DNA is TGTGCCAGCAGCTTCCTGGGACAGCAGCAGTTCTTC.

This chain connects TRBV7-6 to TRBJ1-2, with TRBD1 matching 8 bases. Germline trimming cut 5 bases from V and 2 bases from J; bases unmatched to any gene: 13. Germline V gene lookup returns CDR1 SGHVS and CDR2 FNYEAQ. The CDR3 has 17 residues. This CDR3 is CASSDATNRGVNYGYTF. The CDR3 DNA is TGTGCCAGCAGCGATGCGACGAACAGGGGGGTAAACTATGGCTACACCTTC.

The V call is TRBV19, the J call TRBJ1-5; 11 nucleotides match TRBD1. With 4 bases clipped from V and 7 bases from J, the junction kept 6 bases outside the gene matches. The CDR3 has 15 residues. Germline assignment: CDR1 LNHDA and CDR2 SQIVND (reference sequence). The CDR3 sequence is CASSRDRGIGQPQHF. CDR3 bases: TGTGCCAGTAGTAGGGACAGGGGGATCGGGCAGCCCCAGCATTTT. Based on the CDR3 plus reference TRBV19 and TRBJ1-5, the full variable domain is DGGITQSPKYLFRKEGQNVTLSCEQNLNHDAMYWYRQDPGQGLRLIYYSQIVNDFQKGDIAEGYSVSREKKESFPLTVTSAQKNPTAFYLCASSRDRGIGQPQHFGDGTRLSIL.

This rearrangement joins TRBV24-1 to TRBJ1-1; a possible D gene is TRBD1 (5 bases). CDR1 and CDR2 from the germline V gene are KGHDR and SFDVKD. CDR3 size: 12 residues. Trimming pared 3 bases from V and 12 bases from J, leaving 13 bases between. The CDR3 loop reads CATSDGDFRTFF. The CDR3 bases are TGTGCCACCAGTGATGGGGACTTCAGGACTTTCTTT.

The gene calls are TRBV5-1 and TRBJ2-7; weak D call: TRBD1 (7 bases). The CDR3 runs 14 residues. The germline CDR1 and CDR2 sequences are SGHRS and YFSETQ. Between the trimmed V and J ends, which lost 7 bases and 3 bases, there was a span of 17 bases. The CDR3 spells CASGPDREVYEQYF. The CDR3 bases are TGCGCCAGCGGACCAGACAGGGAGGTCTACGAGCAGTACTTC.

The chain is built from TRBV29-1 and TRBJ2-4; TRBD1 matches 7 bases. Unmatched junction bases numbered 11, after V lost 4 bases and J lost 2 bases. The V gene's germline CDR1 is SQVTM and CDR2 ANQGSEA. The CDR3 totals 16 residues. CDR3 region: CSVATTGVITKNIQYF. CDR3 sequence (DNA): TGCAGCGTTGCGACCACAGGGGTTATAACCAAAAACATTCAGTACTTC.

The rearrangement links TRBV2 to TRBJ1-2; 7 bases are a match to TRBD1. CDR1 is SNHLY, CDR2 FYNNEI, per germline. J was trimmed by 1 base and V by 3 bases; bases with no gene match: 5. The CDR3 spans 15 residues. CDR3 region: CASSEGQMINYGYTF. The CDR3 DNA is TGTGCCAGCAGTGAGGGACAGATGATTAACTATGGCTACACCTTC.